This TCR beta chain is from a study of T cells after yellow fever vaccination. Overall study: SMART-Seq v4 Ultra Low Input served to prepare low-cell-number fractions.

This clonotype came up many times. Its antigen remains unknown. General study findings and limits: Reappearance after the booster was seen for most primary-vaccination clones, at about 95% CD4 and 70% to 90% CD8. Highly abundant clonotypes carried over from the bulk population could end up in FACS-sorted repertoires as contaminants.

Between the trimmed V and J ends, which lost 0 bases and 1 base, there was a span of 8 bases. The CDR3 covers 14 residues. Per the germline V gene, CDR1 is SGDLS and CDR2 is YYNGEE. Researchers made TCR cDNA using 5'RACE template switching, and this step added a universal primer site and UMIs. MiXCR, run by TCRdb on the 5' RACE reads, gives a single entry per CDR3 protein. Found here are 120,000 or so distinct CDR3 sequences, roughly 6.8% of them singletons; the top ten hold around 2.6%. This specimen consisted of CD4+ T cells sorted from PBMCs, obtained around 45 days after the first yellow fever vaccination. The receptor's source is a man aged 18 to 29 who received the YFV17D yellow fever vaccine. V usage is TRBV9 and J usage is TRBJ2-7; D unresolved. The CDR3 loop is CASSVDGRSYEQYF. The DNA of the CDR3 is TGTGCCAGCAGCGTAGACGGCCGGTCCTACGAGCAGTACTTC.